Below are 10 T cell receptor beta chains sequenced from a single sample in a study of OX40 agonist ivuxolimab in advanced cancers. Receptor amplification or capture employed the immunoSEQ multiplex PCR assay. Here the immuneACCESS table is served through TCRdb, limited to in-frame sequences with V and J called. Missing clones are a known gap in these copies; in checked studies unresolved V genes cover under half, and the rest lacks a known reason. The sample has more than 60,000 clones on record, around 82% of them singletons. 3.5% to 5% of the sample comes from the top ten. The material sequenced was CD4+ or CD8+ T cells sorted from blood, taken in a trial of the OX40 agonist ivuxolimab. Receptors originate from an adult with an advanced solid tumor such as melanoma, head and neck, liver or kidney cancer.

This chain joins TRBV6-6 and TRBJ1-2, with D possibly matching TRBD1 (5 bases). CDR3 length: 12 amino acids. The germline V gene encodes CDR1 MNHNY and CDR2 SVGAGI (reference sequence). V was pared by 2 bases and J by 6 bases, with 7 bases between. The CDR3: CASSYQGNGYTF. The CDR3 region has the DNA TGTGCCAGCAGTTACCAGGGAAATGGCTACACCTTC.

The genes are TRBV25-1 and TRBJ1-5; D perhaps matches TRBD1 (5 bases). With 2 bases removed from V and 2 bases from J, the gap between germline ends came to 10 bases. CDR3 length: 15 residues. Germline V gives CDR1 MGHDK, CDR2 SYGVNS. CDR3 sequence (DNA): TGTGCCAGCAGTGAAGGGGGGGTCGGCAATCAGCCCCAGCATTTT. This codes for CASSEGGVGNQPQHF.

This rearrangement joins TRBV5-1 to TRBJ2-7; TRBD1 might be the D (6 bases). The CDR3 loop spans 14 amino acids. CDR1 SGHRS and CDR2 YFSETQ come from the germline V gene. Trimming removed 0 bases at V and 6 bases at J, with 13 bases between. The CDR3 DNA follows: TGCGCCAGCAGCTTGGTGTTCAGGGGTGGCGAGCAGTACTTC. Translating it yields CASSLVFRGGEQYF.

The CDR3 DNA reads TGTGCCAGCAGTTCTCGGGGGGAGGTGGTTCAGCCCCAGCATTTT. Translated: CASSSRGEVVQPQHF. The chain uses TRBV27 and TRBJ1-5; weak D call: TRBD1 (5 bases). CDR3 length: 15 residues. Trimming removed 4 bases from V and 6 bases from J, with 16 bases in between. Germline V gene lookup returns CDR1 MNHEY and CDR2 SMNVEV (reference sequence).

The rearrangement joins TRBV5-4 to TRBJ2-5, with D unresolved. The germline V gene encodes CDR1 SGHNT and CDR2 YYREEE (reference sequence). The V gene lost 4 bases and the J gene lost 3 bases, with 13 bases spanning the gap. The CDR3 is made up of 14 amino acids. This CDR3 is CASSPASGKETQYF. As DNA, the CDR3 is TGTGCCAGCAGCCCCGCCAGTGGGAAAGAGACCCAGTACTTC.

As DNA, the CDR3 is TGCGCCAGCAGCACGACGACAGGGGGCACTGAAGCTTTCTTT. Translating gives CASSTTTGGTEAFF. This chain links TRBV5-1 with TRBJ1-1, with TRBD1 matching over 9 bases. After removal of 4 bases from V and 4 bases from J, the junction contained 5 bases not matched to a gene. This CDR3 contains 14 residues. CDR1 SGHRS and CDR2 YFSETQ come from the germline V gene.

The CDR3 spells CASSPDRGRNYGYTF. The CDR3 region has the DNA TGTGCCAGTAGTCCCGACAGGGGGAGAAACTATGGCTACACCTTC. The rearrangement links TRBV19 to TRBJ1-2; TRBD1 agrees at 9 bases. CDR3 size: 15 residues. V dropped 5 bases and J dropped 2; count of bases not matched to a gene: 6. CDR1 is LNHDA and CDR2 is SQIVND in the germline V gene (reference sequence).

V gene TRBV29-1 combines with J gene TRBJ1-1, with TRBD1 matching over 9 bases. The CDR3 loop spans 17 amino acids. The germline CDR1 and CDR2 sequences are SQVTM and ANQGSEA. The V and J ends lost 2 bases and 1 base, in that order; junction bases with no gene match: 11. In nucleotides, the CDR3 is TGCAGCGTTGAACCTCTCCGGGACAGGGTACCGAACACTGAAGCTTTCTTT. It translates to CSVEPLRDRVPNTEAFF. Filled out from reference TRBV29-1 and TRBJ1-1, the complete variable domain reads SAVISQKPSRDICQRGTSLTIQCQVDSQVTMMFWYRQQPGQSLTLIATANQGSEATYESGFVIDKFPISRPNLTFSTLTVSNMSPEDSSIYLCSVEPLRDRVPNTEAFFGQGTRLTVV.

V gene TRBV7-8 combines with J gene TRBJ2-1; tentatively, D is TRBD2 (5 bases). Germline assignment: CDR1 SGHVS and CDR2 FQNEAQ. V was shortened by 8 bases and J by 14 bases, with 19 bases between the two germline ends. The CDR3 loop spans 12 amino acids. The CDR3 here is CASAGVGSIEFF. As DNA, the CDR3 is TGTGCCAGCGCGGGCGTCGGGTCTATCGAGTTCTTC.

This chain links TRBV5-1 with TRBJ1-2; no reliable D call. Per germline, CDR1 SGHRS and CDR2 YFSETQ. The V end was cut by 2 bases, the J end by 2 bases, with 7 bases between. There are 13 residues in the CDR3. The CDR3 spells CASSFTENYGYTF. CDR3 nucleotides: TGCGCCAGCAGCTTTACGGAAAACTATGGCTACACCTTC.